Listed below are T cell receptor beta chains from one sample, sequenced in a study of OX40 agonist ivuxolimab in advanced cancers. The repertoire was sequenced with immunoSEQ multiplex PCR; TCRdb's copy has only in-frame clones and lacks some. The profile shows about 98,000 clones, 70% to 90% of them singletons. Material: CD4+ or CD8+ T cells sorted from blood, obtained in a trial of the OX40 agonist ivuxolimab. The origin of the receptors is an adult with an advanced solid tumor such as melanoma, head and neck, liver or kidney cancer. CDR3s include the opening cysteine and the closing phenylalanine or tryptophan. Each record gives: CDR3 protein, CDR3 DNA, D gene, J gene, clone size, V gene. A D gene is named only where the DNA matches it firmly. A row's size may be missing; if present it is once, few, many or a size class.

cdr3_aa: CASSLRTRENTGELFF
cdr3_nt: TGTGCCAGCAGCTTAAGGACGCGGGAGAACACCGGGGAGCTGTTTTTT
d_call: .
j_call: TRBJ2-2
clone_size: .
v_call: TRBV7-3

cdr3_aa: CSVGQGRNQPQHF
cdr3_nt: TGCAGCGTTGGCCAGGGTAGAAATCAGCCCCAGCATTTT
d_call: .
j_call: TRBJ1-5
clone_size: .
v_call: TRBV29-1

cdr3_aa: CASRAGLFNEQFF
cdr3_nt: TGTGCCAGTAGAGCGGGCCTTTTCAATGAGCAGTTCTTC
d_call: .
j_call: TRBJ2-1
clone_size: .
v_call: TRBV19

cdr3_aa: CASSQGQGRETQYF
cdr3_nt: TGCGCCAGCAGCCAAGGACAGGGACGGGAGACCCAGTACTTC
d_call: TRBD1
j_call: TRBJ2-5
clone_size: .
v_call: TRBV4-3

cdr3_aa: CSVGEPTVPDRNTEAFF
cdr3_nt: TGCAGCGTTGGTGAGCCAACAGTCCCGGACAGGAACACTGAAGCTTTCTTT
d_call: .
j_call: TRBJ1-1
clone_size: .
v_call: TRBV29-1

cdr3_aa: CASSLGNGDTQYF
cdr3_nt: TGTGCCAGCAGCTTGGGAAATGGAGATACGCAGTATTTT
d_call: .
j_call: TRBJ2-3
clone_size: .
v_call: TRBV5-6

cdr3_aa: CASSPALAGAYEQYF
cdr3_nt: TGTGCCAGCAGCCCTGCTTTAGCGGGGGCCTACGAGCAGTACTTC
d_call: TRBD2
j_call: TRBJ2-7
clone_size: .
v_call: TRBV14

cdr3_aa: CASSYGRSRTNEKLFF
cdr3_nt: TGCGCCAGCAGCTACGGACGGAGCCGAACTAATGAAAAACTGTTTTTT
d_call: .
j_call: TRBJ1-4
clone_size: .
v_call: TRBV5-1

cdr3_aa: CASSVPGLQETQYF
cdr3_nt: TGTGCCAGTAGTGTCCCGGGACTACAAGAGACCCAGTACTTC
d_call: TRBD2
j_call: TRBJ2-5
clone_size: .
v_call: TRBV19

cdr3_aa: CASSLSTWKEKLFF
cdr3_nt: TGTGCCAGCAGTTTATCGACCTGGAAGGAAAAACTGTTTTTT
d_call: .
j_call: TRBJ1-4
clone_size: .
v_call: TRBV28

cdr3_aa: CASSIDSQGETQYF
cdr3_nt: TGTGCCAGTAGTATAGATTCCCAGGGCGAGACCCAGTACTTC
d_call: .
j_call: TRBJ2-5
clone_size: .
v_call: TRBV19

cdr3_aa: CASSEGGTDNSPLHF
cdr3_nt: TGTGCCAGCAGTGAAGGGGGGACAGATAATTCACCCCTCCACTTT
d_call: TRBD1
j_call: TRBJ1-6
clone_size: .
v_call: TRBV6-1

cdr3_aa: CASSPPSYNEQFF
cdr3_nt: TGTGCCAGCTCCCCGCCCTCCTACAATGAGCAGTTCTTC
d_call: .
j_call: TRBJ2-1
clone_size: .
v_call: TRBV18

cdr3_aa: CASSSVGGSNQPQHF
cdr3_nt: TGTGCCAGCAGCTCCGTGGGGGGAAGCAATCAGCCCCAGCATTTT
d_call: .
j_call: TRBJ1-5
clone_size: .
v_call: TRBV6-5

cdr3_aa: CASSFARDGGELFF
cdr3_nt: TGTGCTAGCAGCTTCGCCAGGGACGGCGGGGAGCTGTTTTTT
d_call: .
j_call: TRBJ2-2
clone_size: .
v_call: TRBV7-7

cdr3_aa: CAWSPINTEAFF
cdr3_nt: TGTGCCTGGAGTCCGATTAACACTGAAGCTTTCTTT
d_call: .
j_call: TRBJ1-1
clone_size: .
v_call: TRBV30

cdr3_aa: CASSLGLETQYF
cdr3_nt: TGCGCCAGCAGCTTGGGTTTGGAGACCCAGTACTTC
d_call: .
j_call: TRBJ2-5
clone_size: .
v_call: TRBV5-1

cdr3_aa: CASSLITGLNTGELFF
cdr3_nt: TGTGCCAGCAGTTTAATTACAGGGTTGAACACCGGGGAGCTGTTTTTT
d_call: .
j_call: TRBJ2-2
clone_size: .
v_call: TRBV28

cdr3_aa: CASSFSGQGAGNYGYTF
cdr3_nt: TGCGCCAGCAGCTTTTCCGGACAGGGGGCTGGAAACTATGGCTACACCTTC
d_call: TRBD1
j_call: TRBJ1-2
clone_size: .
v_call: TRBV5-1

cdr3_aa: CASRGASAYNEQFF
cdr3_nt: TGTGCCAGCCGTGGGGCTAGCGCCTACAATGAGCAGTTCTTC
d_call: .
j_call: TRBJ2-1
clone_size: .
v_call: TRBV11-2

cdr3_aa: CAWSSGIQETQYF
cdr3_nt: TGTGCCTGGAGTTCAGGGATCCAAGAGACCCAGTACTTC
d_call: .
j_call: TRBJ2-5
clone_size: .
v_call: TRBV30

cdr3_aa: CASSYDGRGLNEKLFF
cdr3_nt: TGTGCCAGCAGTTACGACGGCAGGGGGTTGAATGAAAAACTGTTTTTT
d_call: TRBD1
j_call: TRBJ1-4
clone_size: .
v_call: TRBV6-5

cdr3_aa: CASSRQGAQGDTQYF
cdr3_nt: TGTGCCAGCAGTCGACAGGGGGCGCAAGGGGATACGCAGTATTTT
d_call: TRBD1
j_call: TRBJ2-3
clone_size: .
v_call: TRBV6-6

cdr3_aa: CASSFGFTGELFF
cdr3_nt: TGTGCCAGCAGCTTTGGCTTCACCGGGGAGCTGTTTTTT
d_call: .
j_call: TRBJ2-2
clone_size: .
v_call: TRBV7-2

cdr3_aa: CASSQDPGSGRVDEQFF
cdr3_nt: TGCGCCAGCAGCCAAGATCCCGGAAGCGGGAGGGTCGATGAGCAGTTCTTC
d_call: TRBD2
j_call: TRBJ2-1
clone_size: .
v_call: TRBV4-1

cdr3_aa: CASSQFDRVDTQYF
cdr3_nt: TGTGCCAGCAGCCAGTTCGACAGGGTGGATACGCAGTATTTT
d_call: TRBD1
j_call: TRBJ2-3
clone_size: .
v_call: TRBV5-5

cdr3_aa: CASSNLGYSGNTIYF
cdr3_nt: TGTGCCAGCAGCAATCTGGGCTACTCTGGAAACACCATATATTTT
d_call: .
j_call: TRBJ1-3
clone_size: .
v_call: TRBV7-9

cdr3_aa: CATARAGKTYEQYF
cdr3_nt: TGTGCCACCGCCCGGGCGGGAAAGACCTACGAGCAGTACTTC
d_call: .
j_call: TRBJ2-7
clone_size: once
v_call: TRBV15

cdr3_aa: CASSLQGRSYNEQFF
cdr3_nt: TGTGCCAGCAGCTTGCAGGGGAGGTCCTACAATGAGCAGTTCTTC
d_call: .
j_call: TRBJ2-1
clone_size: .
v_call: TRBV5-4

cdr3_aa: CASSQDQNQPQHF
cdr3_nt: TGTGCCAGCAGCCAAGACCAGAATCAGCCCCAGCATTTT
d_call: .
j_call: TRBJ1-5
clone_size: .
v_call: TRBV4-2

cdr3_aa: CASSLRAEETQYF
cdr3_nt: TGTGCCAGCAGCTTAAGGGCAGAAGAGACCCAGTACTTC
d_call: .
j_call: TRBJ2-5
clone_size: .
v_call: TRBV7-9

cdr3_aa: CASSKRGGAGDEQFF
cdr3_nt: TGCGCCAGCAGCAAAAGAGGGGGCGCGGGCGATGAGCAGTTCTTC
d_call: TRBD1
j_call: TRBJ2-1
clone_size: once
v_call: TRBV4-3

cdr3_aa: CASSIQGEEDTQYF
cdr3_nt: TGCGCCAGCAGCATCCAGGGGGAAGAAGATACGCAGTATTTT
d_call: TRBD1
j_call: TRBJ2-3
clone_size: .
v_call: TRBV5-1

cdr3_aa: CASSPGGRDRYFATQYF
cdr3_nt: TGCGCCAGCAGCCCCGGAGGCCGGGACAGGTACTTCGCCACGCAGTATTTT
d_call: TRBD1
j_call: TRBJ2-3
clone_size: .
v_call: TRBV5-1

cdr3_aa: CASSLLNTEAFF
cdr3_nt: TGTGCCAGCAGCTTGCTGAACACTGAAGCTTTCTTT
d_call: .
j_call: TRBJ1-1
clone_size: .
v_call: TRBV7-9

cdr3_aa: CASSQAGLSYNEQFF
cdr3_nt: TGTGCCAGCAGCCAAGCGGGGTTGTCCTACAATGAGCAGTTCTTC
d_call: TRBD2
j_call: TRBJ2-1
clone_size: .
v_call: TRBV27

cdr3_aa: CASSLYSSVGNTIYF
cdr3_nt: TGCGCCAGCAGCCTCTACAGCTCTGTAGGAAACACCATATATTTT
d_call: .
j_call: TRBJ1-3
clone_size: .
v_call: TRBV4-1

cdr3_aa: CASSSPGLNTEAFF
cdr3_nt: TGTGCCAGCAGTTCCCCAGGCCTGAACACTGAAGCTTTCTTT
d_call: .
j_call: TRBJ1-1
clone_size: .
v_call: TRBV6-5

cdr3_aa: CASSSIQGSGNYGYTF
cdr3_nt: TGTGCCAGTAGCTCAATACAGGGGAGTGGGAACTATGGCTACACCTTC
d_call: TRBD1
j_call: TRBJ1-2
clone_size: few
v_call: TRBV19

cdr3_aa: CASSSLRLAVYNEQFF
cdr3_nt: TGTGCCAGCAGTTCGTTAAGACTAGCGGTCTACAATGAGCAGTTCTTC
d_call: TRBD2
j_call: TRBJ2-1
clone_size: .
v_call: TRBV6-5

cdr3_aa: CAISALEDQPQHF
cdr3_nt: TGTGCCATCAGTGCGTTGGAAGATCAGCCCCAGCATTTT
d_call: .
j_call: TRBJ1-5
clone_size: .
v_call: TRBV10-3

cdr3_aa: CASSEGGYEQYF
cdr3_nt: TGTGCCAGCAGTGAAGGGGGGTACGAGCAGTACTTC
d_call: .
j_call: TRBJ2-7
clone_size: .
v_call: TRBV6-1

cdr3_aa: CASSLSRASSYNSPLHF
cdr3_nt: TGTGCCAGCAGTTTATCGCGGGCCAGCTCCTATAATTCACCCCTCCACTTT
d_call: .
j_call: TRBJ1-6
clone_size: .
v_call: TRBV27

cdr3_aa: CASRTGTMPYGYTF
cdr3_nt: TGTGCCAGCAGAACCGGGACCATGCCTTATGGCTACACCTTC
d_call: .
j_call: TRBJ1-2
clone_size: .
v_call: TRBV6-5

cdr3_aa: CASQRADNNEQFF
cdr3_nt: TGTGCCAGCCAGAGGGCCGATAACAATGAGCAGTTCTTC
d_call: .
j_call: TRBJ2-1
clone_size: once
v_call: TRBV11-2

cdr3_aa: CASSYSQTVNTEAFF
cdr3_nt: TGTGCCAGCAGTTACTCTCAGACTGTGAACACTGAAGCTTTCTTT
d_call: .
j_call: TRBJ1-1
clone_size: once
v_call: TRBV6-6

cdr3_aa: CASRPGLAGGDNEQFF
cdr3_nt: TGTGCCAGTAGACCCGGCCTAGCGGGAGGGGACAATGAGCAGTTCTTC
d_call: TRBD2
j_call: TRBJ2-1
clone_size: .
v_call: TRBV19

cdr3_aa: CASSGLAGRTDTQYF
cdr3_nt: TGTGCCAGCAGCGGTCTAGCGGGAAGGACAGATACGCAGTATTTT
d_call: TRBD2
j_call: TRBJ2-3
clone_size: .
v_call: TRBV27

cdr3_aa: CATAGQGTDTQYF
cdr3_nt: TGTGCCACAGCGGGACAGGGTACAGATACGCAGTATTTT
d_call: TRBD1
j_call: TRBJ2-3
clone_size: few
v_call: TRBV11-2

cdr3_aa: CAWSLHRGGYTF
cdr3_nt: TGTGCCTGGAGCCTCCACAGGGGTGGCTACACCTTC
d_call: TRBD1
j_call: TRBJ1-2
clone_size: few
v_call: TRBV30

cdr3_aa: CASSSTSGRAAGELFF
cdr3_nt: TGTGCCAGCAGCTCCACTAGCGGGAGGGCGGCCGGGGAGCTGTTTTTT
d_call: TRBD2
j_call: TRBJ2-2
clone_size: .
v_call: TRBV5-4

cdr3_aa: CASSLLPDGTGTEAFF
cdr3_nt: TGCGCCAGCAGCCTCCTACCGGACGGGACCGGCACTGAAGCTTTCTTT
d_call: .
j_call: TRBJ1-1
clone_size: .
v_call: TRBV5-1

cdr3_aa: CASSLDRYGYTF
cdr3_nt: TGTGCCAGCAGCTTAGACAGATATGGCTACACCTTC
d_call: .
j_call: TRBJ1-2
clone_size: .
v_call: TRBV5-5

cdr3_aa: CAISGGRGPNTGELFF
cdr3_nt: TGTGCCATCAGTGGGGGCAGGGGGCCGAACACCGGGGAGCTGTTTTTT
d_call: TRBD1
j_call: TRBJ2-2
clone_size: once
v_call: TRBV10-3

cdr3_aa: CASTERGTNEKLFF
cdr3_nt: TGCGCCAGCACCGAGCGGGGGACTAATGAAAAACTGTTTTTT
d_call: .
j_call: TRBJ1-4
clone_size: .
v_call: TRBV10-1